One sample yielded the 19 T cell receptor beta chains listed below, sequenced in a study of shared clonotypes between healthy human individuals. This table comes from immunoSEQ multiplex PCR, and its TCRdb copy is limited to in-frame clones, with some not included. The profile shows roughly 640,000 clones, about 74% of them singletons. The sequenced material came from memory CD4+ T cells sorted from blood. Subset described: CD45RA-negative fraction. Receptors were obtained from a woman in her twenties or thirties in good health.

As for this clone: Other DNA sequences from this sample encode an identical CDR3 as well. V gene TRBV28 combines with J gene TRBJ1-5; no reliable D call. CDR3 size: 13 residues. CDR1 is MDHEN and CDR2 is SYDVKM in the germline V gene. Trimming cost V 7 bases and J 0 bases, with 7 bases left between them. CDR3 sequence reads: CASNLYSNQPQHF. Here the CDR3 DNA reads TGTGCCAGCAACCTATATAGCAATCAGCCCCAGCATTTT. Variable domain in full (rest from reference TRBV28 and TRBJ1-5): DVKVTQSSRYLVKRTGEKVFLECVQDMDHENMFWYRQDPGLGLRLIYFSYDVKMKEKGDIPEGYSVSREKKERFSLILESASTNQTSMYLCASNLYSNQPQHFGDGTRLSIL.

The chain recombines TRBV7-9 with TRBJ2-3; no reliable D call. Looked up from germline, CDR1 is SEHNR and CDR2 is FQNEAQ (reference sequence). The CDR3 has 13 amino acids. Trimming removed 5 bases from V and 2 bases from J, with 8 bases in between. The CDR3 region is CASSPGSTDTQYF. The CDR3, as DNA: TGTGCCAGCAGCCCCGGATCCACAGATACGCAGTATTTT.

The genes are TRBV7-8 and TRBJ1-2, with TRBD1 as a possible D gene (5 bases). Trimming removed 1 base at V and 3 bases at J, with 21 bases between. This CDR3 region has 18 residues. The germline gives CDR1 SGHVS, CDR2 FQNEAQ. The CDR3 region has the DNA TGTGCCAGCAGCTTAGTGGAAAGGACGACAGCAAGTTACTATGGCTACACCTTC. Translated: CASSLVERTTASYYGYTF.

CDR3 in amino acids: CASSLFWASGYNEQFF. The DNA for the CDR3 is TGTGCCAGCAGCTTATTTTGGGCTAGCGGGTACAATGAGCAGTTCTTC. The rearrangement uses TRBV7-3 and TRBJ2-1; 8 bases are a match to TRBD2. V lost 2 bases to trimming and J lost 4 bases; unmatched junction nucleotides: 7. Germline CDR1 reads SGHTA; CDR2 reads FQGTGA. CDR3 length: 16 residues.

The V call is TRBV27, the J call TRBJ1-2, with D tentatively TRBD1 (5 bases). This CDR3 region has 15 residues. V was shortened by 6 bases and J by 1 base, with 15 bases between the two germline ends. Germline loops: CDR1 MNHEY, CDR2 SMNVEV (reference sequence). Written as DNA, the CDR3 is TGTGCCAGCAGAAAAGGGACTCCCCGTAACTATGGCTACACCTTC. Protein: CASRKGTPRNYGYTF.

The chain is built from TRBV10-1 and TRBJ2-2; tentative D call: TRBD1 (6 bases). This CDR3 is 15 amino acids long. Trimming took off 3 bases at V and 1 base at J, with 9 bases between the two ends. CDR1 is WNHNN and CDR2 is SYGVQD in the germline V gene (reference sequence). The CDR3 here is CASSDRGQNTGELFF. CDR3 coding DNA: TGCGCCAGCAGTGATAGGGGACAGAACACCGGGGAGCTGTTTTTT.

The chain joins TRBV2 to TRBJ2-1, with D unresolved. CDR3 length equals 15 residues. Trimming cost V 6 bases and J 7 bases, with 19 bases left between them. Germline V gene data show CDR1 as SNHLY and CDR2 as FYNNEI. CDR3 DNA sequence: TGTGCCAGCAGCCCGAACAGTCCCATCTTGAATGAGCAGTTCTTC. This encodes CASSPNSPILNEQFF.

This chain links TRBV29-1 with TRBJ1-2; TRBD1 aligns across 10 bases. The junction had 12 bases not matched to a gene; V was cut back by 7 bases and J by 7 bases. The CDR3 consists of 14 residues. In germline, CDR1 is SQVTM, CDR2 ANQGSEA. This CDR3 reads CSASRQGARAGYTF. CDR3 sequence (DNA): TGCAGCGCTTCCCGACAGGGGGCTCGAGCTGGCTACACCTTC.

This clone was counted many times. V usage is TRBV30 and J usage is TRBJ1-4, with D unresolved. Trimming cost V 3 bases and J 0 bases, with 5 bases left between them. The CDR3 is 13 amino acids. The germline gives CDR1 GTSNPN, CDR2 SVGIG (reference sequence). The CDR3 spells CAWSLATNEKLFF. Written as DNA, the CDR3 is TGTGCCTGGAGCCTCGCAACTAATGAAAAACTGTTTTTT.

Notes on this clone: The same CDR3 arises from other DNA sequences in this sample as well. The J gene is TRBJ2-1, the V gene TRBV19; no reliable D call. Trimming took off 5 bases at V and 7 bases at J, with 6 bases between the two ends. CDR3 size: 11 residues. Germline V CDR1 and CDR2: LNHDA, SQIVND (reference sequence). The CDR3: CASSARNEQFF. The CDR3 nucleotides are TGTGCCAGTAGTGCCAGGAATGAGCAGTTCTTC.

This clone was counted a few times. The J gene is TRBJ2-1, the V gene TRBV10-1; D ambiguous. This CDR3 is built from 14 residues. CDR1 and CDR2 from the germline V gene are WNHNN and SYGVQD (reference sequence). Trimming pared 2 bases from V and 6 bases from J, leaving 11 bases between. The CDR3 loop reads CASSEDEEGNEQFF. CDR3 bases: TGCGCCAGCAGTGAGGACGAGGAAGGCAATGAGCAGTTCTTC.

The chain joins TRBV4-1 to TRBJ1-2; a weak D match, TRBD1 (5 bases). Per germline, CDR1 MGHRA and CDR2 YSYEKL. Trimming left V 2 bases short and J 0 bases short, with 13 bases between. This CDR3 has 16 amino acids. CDR3 bases: TGCGCCAGCAGCCAACCGACAGCCCGAGCTAACTATGGCTACACCTTC. This gives the protein CASSQPTARANYGYTF.

The gene calls are TRBV27 and TRBJ2-1; TRBD2 might be the D (5 bases). CDR1 MNHEY and CDR2 SMNVEV come from the germline V gene (reference sequence). V lost 6 bases and J 4 bases, leaving 10 bases between the germline ends. This CDR3 is 13 amino acids long. The CDR3 sequence is CASRIALYNEQFF. DNA of the CDR3: TGTGCCAGCAGGATAGCGCTGTACAATGAGCAGTTCTTC.

This sequence joins TRBV15 and TRBJ2-2; 11 positions agree with TRBD1. The length of the CDR3 is 16 residues. CDR1 is LNHNV and CDR2 is YYDKDF in the germline V gene (reference sequence). V lost 1 base, J lost 5 bases, and 3 bases stayed unmatched. The CDR3 nucleotides are TGTGCCACCAGCAGAGTCTGGGACAGGGGGACCGGGGAGCTGTTTTTT. Amino acids: CATSRVWDRGTGELFF. The full variable domain, in which reference TRBV15 and TRBJ2-2 provide the parts outside the CDR3, is DAMVIQNPRYQVTQFGKPVTLSCSQTLNHNVMYWYQQKSSQAPKLLFHYYDKDFNNEADTPDNFQSRRPNTSFCFLDIRSPGLGDTAMYLCATSRVWDRGTGELFFGEGSRLTVL.

With regard to this clone: The sample holds other DNA sequences that translate to the same CDR3. The chain has TRBV27 and TRBJ2-5; D not certain. The germline V gene encodes CDR1 MNHEY and CDR2 SMNVEV (reference sequence). The germline V and J ends were trimmed by 6 bases and 0 bases, with 8 bases remaining between them. CDR3 length equals 13 residues. The CDR3 here is CASSLTYQETQYF. CDR3 DNA: TGTGCCAGCAGCTTGACTTACCAAGAGACCCAGTACTTC.

This chain links TRBV27 with TRBJ1-2; no firm D call. With 3 bases removed from V and 4 bases from J, the gap between germline ends came to 15 bases. The CDR3 length is 15 residues. Germline lookup yields CDR1 MNHEY and CDR2 SMNVEV (reference sequence). CDR3 loop: CASSLWAGESYGYTF. As DNA, the CDR3 is TGTGCCAGCAGTTTGTGGGCAGGAGAAAGCTATGGCTACACCTTC.

V usage is TRBV19 and J usage is TRBJ2-5, with D possibly matching TRBD2 (5 bases). Matching the DNA end better, TRBJ2-7 makes the J call doubtful. The CDR3 spans 11 residues. Per germline, CDR1 LNHDA and CDR2 SQIVND (reference sequence). The CDR3 protein is CASSTRGEQYF. CDR3 sequence (DNA): TGTGCCAGTAGCACCCGGGGCGAGCAGTACTTC.

J is TRBJ1-1 and V is TRBV6-5; 7 positions match TRBD1. Germline CDR1 and CDR2: MNHEY and SVGAGI. The V gene end was trimmed by 0 bases and the J gene end by 4 bases; junction bases not matched to a gene: 5. The CDR3 has 15 amino acids. The CDR3 loop is CASSYSPGQLTEAFF. The CDR3 DNA reads TGTGCCAGCAGTTACTCCCCGGGACAGCTCACTGAAGCTTTCTTT.

The chain links TRBV7-9 to TRBJ2-1, with TRBD2 identical over 9 bases. The trim removed 2 bases at V and 7 bases at J, leaving 6 bases unmatched. This CDR3 is 15 amino acids long. Germline V gene sequence: CDR1 SEHNR, CDR2 FQNEAQ (reference sequence). The CDR3 coding sequence is TGTGCCAGCAGCTTATGGCTAGCGGGAATAAATGAGCAGTTCTTC. Protein sequence: CASSLWLAGINEQFF.